This TCR beta chain stems from a study of T cell responses to AZD1222 COVID-19 vaccine. CDR3 length: 15 residues. V was pared by 2 bases and J by 5 bases, with 12 bases between. Germline CDR1 reads SEHNR; CDR2 reads FQNEAQ (reference sequence). General study points: Baseline seropositivity characterized only a handful of AZD1222 recipients. Clonal diversity was possibly underestimated, and the donors were mostly white British, with more females.

Comment on this clone: The antigen remains undetermined.

The assay was immunoSEQ multiplex PCR, and TCRdb's table has in-frame clones only and misses some. The table lists 150,000 to 250,000 clones, 90% to 95% of them singletons, with roughly 3.5% in the top ten. The source was peripheral blood, collected 28 days after the second AZD1222 dose. The chain combines TRBV7-9 with TRBJ1-4, with D possibly being TRBD1 (6 bases). The sequence derives from an adult who received the AZD1222 COVID-19 vaccine. The CDR3 reads CASSLSRQANEKLFF. The CDR3 coding sequence is TGTGCCAGCAGCTTATCGAGACAGGCGAATGAAAAACTGTTTTTT.